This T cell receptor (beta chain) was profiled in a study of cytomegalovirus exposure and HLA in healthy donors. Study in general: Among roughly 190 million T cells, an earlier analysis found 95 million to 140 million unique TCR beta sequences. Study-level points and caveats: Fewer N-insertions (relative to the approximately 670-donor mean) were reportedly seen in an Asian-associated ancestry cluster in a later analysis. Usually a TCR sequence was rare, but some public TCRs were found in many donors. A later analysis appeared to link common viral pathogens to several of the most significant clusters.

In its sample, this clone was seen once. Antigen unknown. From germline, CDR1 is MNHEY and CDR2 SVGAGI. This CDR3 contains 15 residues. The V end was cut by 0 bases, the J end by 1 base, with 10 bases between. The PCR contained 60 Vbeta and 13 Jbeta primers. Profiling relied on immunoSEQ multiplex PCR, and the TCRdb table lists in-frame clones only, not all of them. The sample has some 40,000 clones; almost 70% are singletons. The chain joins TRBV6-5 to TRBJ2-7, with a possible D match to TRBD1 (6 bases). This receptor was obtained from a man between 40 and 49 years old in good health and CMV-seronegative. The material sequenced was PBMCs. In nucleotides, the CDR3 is TGTGCCAGCAGTTACTCGTCGGACAGATCCTACGAGCAGTACTTC. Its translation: CASSYSSDRSYEQYF.